Below, 29 T cell receptor beta chains from the same sample are listed, as sequenced in a study of cytomegalovirus exposure and HLA in healthy donors. Use of 60 Vbeta and 13 Jbeta primers characterized the PCR. Profiled with immunoSEQ multiplex PCR; TCRdb holds only in-frame clones, not every one. The sample comprises fewer than 200,000 clones, 82% of which are singletons, and approximately 1.5% rests with the top ten. Sequenced input: PBMCs. These receptors originate from a male donor in good health and CMV-seronegative.

The gene calls are TRBV9 and TRBJ2-7; 8 bases are a match to TRBD2. The germline gives CDR1 SGDLS, CDR2 YYNGEE. CDR3 length: 15 residues. V shed 0 bases, J shed 2 bases, and the junction held 4 bases outside the gene matches. The CDR3 sequence: CASSVVAGPTYEQYF. The CDR3 nucleotides are TGTGCCAGCAGCGTAGTAGCGGGGCCGACCTACGAGCAGTACTTC.

V is TRBV10-3 and J is TRBJ1-2; 7 positions agree with TRBD1. V trimming: 8 bases; J trimming: 4 bases; junction bases outside the gene matches: 7. This CDR3 is 13 amino acids long. The germline V gene encodes CDR1 ENHRY and CDR2 SYGVKD. CDR3 amino acids: CAIGTENFYGYTF. DNA of the CDR3: TGTGCCATCGGGACAGAAAATTTCTATGGCTACACCTTC.

The chain uses TRBV4-2 and TRBJ2-7, with D perhaps matching TRBD1 (6 bases). The CDR3 totals 16 residues. Germline V gene sequence: CDR1 LGHNA, CDR2 YNFKEQ. Trimming took off 0 bases at V and 2 bases at J, with 14 bases between the two ends. CDR3 bases: TGTGCCAGCAGCCAAGATTGGGCAGGGGATGCCTACGAGCAGTACTTC. Protein sequence: CASSQDWAGDAYEQYF.

This clone was picked up one time. The CDR3 sequence: CASSPPHSSGNTIYF. CDR3 in DNA: TGTGCCAGCAGCCCCCCGCACAGTTCAGGAAACACCATATATTTT. The rearrangement uses TRBV28 and TRBJ1-3; no clear D. V lost 6 bases, J lost 4 bases, and 16 bases lay in between. The CDR3 contains 15 residues. Germline lookup yields CDR1 MDHEN and CDR2 SYDVKM.

DNA for the CDR3: TGCGCCAGCAGCCAAGATCCGACAAGGGGGCGAGTATACAATGAGCAGTTCTTC. It specifies CASSQDPTRGRVYNEQFF. This chain joins TRBV4-3 and TRBJ2-1; 7 bases match TRBD1. With V trimmed by 0 bases and J by 4 bases, 12 bases remained unmatched. From germline, CDR1 is LGHNA and CDR2 YSLEER. The CDR3 is 18 residues long.

In this sample, this clone turned up a few times. This rearrangement joins TRBV5-1 to TRBJ2-5; tentative D call: TRBD1 (6 bases). Gene TRBJ2-7 matches the end of the DNA better, so the J call may be wrong. The CDR3 is 13 amino acids. Germline V gene data show CDR1 as SGHRS and CDR2 as YFSETQ. DNA of the CDR3: TGCGCCAGCAGCTTGGGTCCAGGGGACGAGCAGTACTTC. Protein sequence: CASSLGPGDEQYF.

The genes are TRBV28 and TRBJ2-2; the match to TRBD2 covers 10 bases. Germline V lookup: CDR1 MDHEN, CDR2 SYDVKM. V shed 10 bases and J 4 bases; nucleotides not matched to a gene: 15. This CDR3 spans 17 amino acids. The CDR3 loop is CATPPRLAGVSTGELFF. DNA of the CDR3: TGTGCCACCCCCCCCCGGCTAGCGGGAGTGAGCACCGGGGAGCTGTTTTTT.

The rearrangement joins TRBV7-9 to TRBJ2-7, with 7 positions matching TRBD1. Germline V lookup: CDR1 SEHNR, CDR2 FQNEAQ (reference sequence). Unmatched junction bases numbered 5, after V lost 3 bases and J lost 3 bases. CDR3 length: 14 amino acids. The CDR3, as DNA: TGTGCCAGCAGCTTTCCAGGGGGTATCTACGAGCAGTACTTC. This translates into CASSFPGGIYEQYF.

This chain connects TRBV7-8 to TRBJ1-1; D call uncertain. The CDR3 sequence is 13 residues long. Germline lookup yields CDR1 SGHVS and CDR2 FQNEAQ. The V end was cut by 1 base, the J end by 5 bases, with 8 bases between. CDR3 sequence reads: CASSLGTLTEAFF. CDR3 DNA sequence: TGTGCCAGCAGCTTAGGCACTCTGACTGAAGCTTTCTTT.

The rearrangement links TRBV5-1 to TRBJ2-2, with D tentatively TRBD2 (6 bases). The CDR3 consists of 16 residues. V lost 0 bases to trimming and J lost 5 bases, with 14 bases between them. The germline V gene encodes CDR1 SGHRS and CDR2 YFSETQ. The CDR3 DNA reads as TGCGCCAGCAGCTTGGATTCCGGGGGAGGAACCGGGGAGCTGTTTTTT. As protein: CASSLDSGGGTGELFF.

The V gene is TRBV11-1, the J gene TRBJ2-3, with 7 positions matching TRBD1. This CDR3 has 15 residues. Germline V gene data show CDR1 as SGHAT and CDR2 as FQDESV (reference sequence). V gave up 7 bases and J gave up 1 base; unmatched junction bases: 8. CDR3 DNA: TGTGCCAGCACCCCATTCGGACAGGGCACAGATACGCAGTATTTT. Translating gives CASTPFGQGTDTQYF. Full variable domain (missing parts from reference TRBV11-1 and TRBJ2-3): EAEVAQSPRYKITEKSQAVAFWCDPISGHATLYWYRQILGQGPELLVQFQDESVVDDSQLPKDRFSAERLKGVDSTLKIQPAELGDSAMYLCASTPFGQGTDTQYFGPGTRLTVL.

This sequence joins TRBV19 and TRBJ2-2; D is undetermined. V was cut by 3 bases and J by 7 bases, with 6 bases left in between. Germline assignment: CDR1 LNHDA and CDR2 SQIVND (reference sequence). The CDR3 loop spans 12 amino acids. The CDR3 nucleotides read TGTGCCAGTAGTATTCGGGTCGGGGAGCTGTTTTTT. This encodes CASSIRVGELFF.

Comments on this clone: The junction does not match germline at one end; this may be a read error. V usage is TRBV7-9 and J usage is TRBJ1-5, with D perhaps TRBD1 (6 bases). CDR1 and CDR2 from the germline V gene are SEHNR and FQNEAQ (reference sequence). The CDR3 has 14 amino acids. In nucleotides, the CDR3 is TGTTCCAGCAGCTTAGGTCAGGGGAGTCAGCCCCAGCATTTT. As protein: CSSSLGQGSQPQHF.

This clone has a single count. Here the CDR3 reads CASNTLGLGSYEQYF. DNA of the CDR3: TGTGCCAGCAACACCTTGGGCCTGGGTTCCTACGAGCAGTACTTC. The chain joins TRBV27 to TRBJ2-7; the D is unclear. The CDR3 extends over 15 amino acids. Per germline, CDR1 MNHEY and CDR2 SMNVEV (reference sequence). V dropped 7 bases and J dropped 1 base, with 17 bases sitting between them.

The CDR3 DNA is TGTGCCAGCAGCAGGGCATCTCACGAGCAGTACTTC. It specifies CASSRASHEQYF. The chain couples TRBV2 to TRBJ2-7, with D possibly matching TRBD1 (5 bases). Trimming left V 6 bases short and J 5 bases short, with 11 bases between. The germline V gene encodes CDR1 SNHLY and CDR2 FYNNEI. This CDR3 region has 12 residues.

The gene calls are TRBV6-5 and TRBJ2-5, with unresolved D. The tail of the sequence fits TRBJ2-7 better, so the J call may be wrong. The germline V gene encodes CDR1 MNHEY and CDR2 SVGAGI. The CDR3 spans 12 residues. In DNA form, the CDR3 reads TGTGCCAGCAGTTCCCTCCGTTACGAGCAGTACTTC. Protein product: CASSSLRYEQYF.

The genes are TRBV6-1 and TRBJ2-5; 7 nucleotides line up with TRBD1. Trimming took 1 base from V and 5 from J; bases not matched to a gene: 4. Germline loops: CDR1 MNHNS, CDR2 SASEGT. There are 14 residues in the CDR3. CDR3 nucleotides: TGTGCCAGCAGTGAAGTCCGCAGGGGGGAGACCCAGTACTTC. Protein product: CASSEVRRGETQYF.

The chain has TRBV6-5 and TRBJ2-7, with D maybe TRBD2 (5 bases). The CDR3 totals 13 residues. Trimming shortened V by 6 bases and J by 6 bases, and 15 bases separated the two germline ends. Germline assignment: CDR1 MNHEY and CDR2 SVGAGI. The CDR3 DNA reads TGTGCCAGCAGGGCGGGCACTAAACCCGAGCAGTACTTC. It codes for CASRAGTKPEQYF.

For the CDR3, the DNA is TGCGCCAGCAGCCAAGTTGCGCGAGGAGAGGAAAAACTGTTTTTT. It yields the protein CASSQVARGEEKLFF. The chain uses TRBV4-1 and TRBJ1-4; D ambiguous. The CDR3 contains 15 residues. Deletions cut 1 base from V and 8 bases from J, with 14 bases between. Germline assignment: CDR1 MGHRA and CDR2 YSYEKL.

The genes are TRBV5-4 and TRBJ2-3; 8 bases map to TRBD2. The CDR3 is made up of 16 amino acids. V trimming: 2 bases; J trimming: 5 bases; junction bases outside the gene matches: 10. The germline CDR1 and CDR2 sequences are SGHNT and YYREEE (reference sequence). CDR3 sequence (DNA): TGTGCCAGCAGCTTAAAAGGACTAGCAGTAAGAGATACGCAGTATTTT. It yields the protein CASSLKGLAVRDTQYF.

The chain uses TRBV5-1 and TRBJ2-1; 7 bases align to TRBD1. Germline trimming cut 0 bases from V and 4 bases from J; bases unmatched to any gene: 7. The CDR3 covers 16 residues. From germline, CDR1 is SGHRS and CDR2 YFSETQ. The CDR3 is CASSLGQGAGYNEQFF. CDR3 DNA sequence: TGCGCCAGCAGCTTGGGACAGGGAGCTGGATACAATGAGCAGTTCTTC.

This sequence joins TRBV6-6 and TRBJ2-1; D is ambiguous. The CDR3 is 15 amino acids. CDR1 MNHNY and CDR2 SVGAGI come from the germline V gene (reference sequence). Trimming pared 2 bases from V and 0 bases from J, leaving 8 bases between. In DNA, the CDR3 is TGTGCCAGCAGTTACGGGCAAAACTCCTACAATGAGCAGTTCTTC. Translated, it gives CASSYGQNSYNEQFF.

The CDR3 DNA follows: TGCGCCAGCAGCTTAGGTTGGGGGGATTTCGTCTACGAGCAGTACTTC. Amino acid sequence: CASSLGWGDFVYEQYF. V usage is TRBV5-1 and J usage is TRBJ2-7, with D perhaps matching TRBD2 (6 bases). The CDR3 sequence is 16 residues long. CDR1 and CDR2 from the germline V gene are SGHRS and YFSETQ. Trimming removed 2 bases from V and 3 bases from J, with 18 bases in between.

V gene TRBV7-8 combines with J gene TRBJ1-2, with 8 bases aligning to TRBD1. J gave up 6 bases and V 1 base, and 7 bases lay outside the gene matches. This CDR3 spans 15 amino acids. In germline, CDR1 is SGHVS, CDR2 FQNEAQ. CDR3 loop: CASSLVLTGADGYTF. In nucleotides, the CDR3 is TGTGCCAGCAGCTTAGTCCTGACAGGGGCGGATGGCTACACCTTC.

V gene TRBV6-6 combines with J gene TRBJ2-5; 9 positions agree with TRBD2. The J call may be faulty, since TRBJ2-7 better matches the DNA end. CDR1 and CDR2 (germline): MNHNY, SVGAGI (reference sequence). CDR3 size: 16 residues. CDR3: CASSYLAGLASYEQYF. For the CDR3, the DNA is TGTGCCAGCAGTTACTTAGCGGGACTAGCCTCCTACGAGCAGTACTTC.

The CDR3 DNA follows: TGTGCCAGCCGCCCGGAGGCGGCGTGGGGTGAAAAACTGTTTTTT. It specifies CASRPEAAWGEKLFF. V and J are TRBV6-1 and TRBJ1-4; no clear D. The V gene lost 8 bases and the J gene lost 7 bases, with 20 bases spanning the gap. Looked up from germline, CDR1 is MNHNS and CDR2 is SASEGT. The CDR3 runs to 15 residues.

This clone has a handful of counts. The rearrangement links TRBV9 to TRBJ2-2; 7 bases are a match to TRBD1. Unmatched junction bases numbered 4, after V lost 0 bases and J lost 5 bases. The CDR3 contains 15 residues. The germline gives CDR1 SGDLS, CDR2 YYNGEE. CDR3 in amino acids: CASSVGDRPTGELFF. The CDR3 DNA reads as TGTGCCAGCAGCGTAGGGGACAGACCTACCGGGGAGCTGTTTTTT.

This chain joins TRBV4-2 and TRBJ2-1; 11 nucleotides align to TRBD2. Trimming cost V 0 bases and J 4 bases; bases outside gene matches: 8. Germline assignment: CDR1 LGHNA and CDR2 YNFKEQ. There are 18 residues in the CDR3. The DNA of the CDR3 is TGTGCCAGCAGCCAAGATCGGGGTCTAGCGGGAGGTTACAATGAGCAGTTCTTC. This codes for CASSQDRGLAGGYNEQFF.

About this clone itself: The same CDR3 is also encoded by other DNA sequences in this sample. V usage is TRBV9 and J usage is TRBJ1-2; TRBD1 aligns across 8 bases. V lost 4 bases, J lost 3 bases, and 8 bases stayed unmatched. The CDR3 covers 15 residues. The germline V gene encodes CDR1 SGDLS and CDR2 YYNGEE. For the CDR3, the DNA is TGTGCCAGCAGCTCTTCTCCGGACAGGGACTATGGCTACACCTTC. Translated, it gives CASSSSPDRDYGYTF.